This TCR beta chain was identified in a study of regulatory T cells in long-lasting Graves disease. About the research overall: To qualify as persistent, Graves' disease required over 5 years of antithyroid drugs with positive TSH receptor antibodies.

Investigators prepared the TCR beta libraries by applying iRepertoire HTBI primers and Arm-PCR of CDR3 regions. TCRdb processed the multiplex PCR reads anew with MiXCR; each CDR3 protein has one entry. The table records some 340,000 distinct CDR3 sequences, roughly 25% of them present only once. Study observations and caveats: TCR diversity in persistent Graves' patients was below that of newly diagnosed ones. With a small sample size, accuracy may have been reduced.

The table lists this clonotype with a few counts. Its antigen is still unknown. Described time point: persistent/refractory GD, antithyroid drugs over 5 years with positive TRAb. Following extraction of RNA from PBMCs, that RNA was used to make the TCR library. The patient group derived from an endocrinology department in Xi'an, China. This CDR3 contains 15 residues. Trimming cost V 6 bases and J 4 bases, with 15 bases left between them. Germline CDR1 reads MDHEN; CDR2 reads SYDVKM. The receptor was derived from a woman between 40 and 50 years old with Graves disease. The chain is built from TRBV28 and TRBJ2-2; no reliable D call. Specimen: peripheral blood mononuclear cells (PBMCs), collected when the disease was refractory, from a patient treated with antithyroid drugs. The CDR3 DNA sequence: TGTGCCAGCAGCTCTGCTGAACCGGGCACCGGGGAGCTGTTTTTT. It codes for CASSSAEPGTGELFF.